Each of the 29 T cell receptor beta chains below was sequenced from the same sample in a study of monozygotic twins with inflammatory bowel disease. TCRdb derives one entry per CDR3 protein from the 5' RACE reads, leaving out DNA. The sample data list about 170,000 distinct CDR3 sequences. Sequencing was done on a sample of blood. These receptors were collected from a human donor with ulcerative colitis or Crohn's disease, or a healthy co-twin of an affected twin (not recorded which).

The chain employs TRBV5-1 and TRBJ2-1; with no DNA, the TCRdb D assignment of TRBD1 cannot be verified. CDR3 length equals 17 residues. Germline V CDR1 and CDR2: SGHRS, YFSETQ. CDR3 in amino acids: CASSPSGAYSSYNEQFF.

The chain joins TRBV10-3 to TRBJ2-3; TCRdb picks TRBD2, but there is no DNA to check that call. CDR1 is ENHRY, CDR2 SYGVKD, per germline. This CDR3 is built from 14 residues. The CDR3 is CAISPSGRSDTQYF.

V and J are TRBV5-1 and TRBJ2-1. From germline, CDR1 is SGHRS and CDR2 YFSETQ. The CDR3 sequence is 13 residues long. CDR3 sequence reads: CASSLGRTNEQFF. Together with reference TRBV5-1 and TRBJ2-1, the CDR3 gives the full variable domain: KAGVTQTPRYLIKTRGQQVTLSCSPISGHRSVSWYQQTPGQGLQFLFEYFSETQRNKGNFPGRFSGRQFSNSRSEMNVSTLELGDSALYLCASSLGRTNEQFFGPGTRLTVL.

The V call is TRBV14, the J call TRBJ2-2. Per the germline V gene, CDR1 is SGHDN and CDR2 is FVKESK. This CDR3 region has 13 residues. CDR3 sequence reads: CASSRNPTGELFF. Combining the CDR3 with reference TRBV14 and TRBJ2-2 gives the whole variable domain EAGVTQFPSHSVIEKGQTVTLRCDPISGHDNLYWYRRVMGKEIKFLLHFVKESKQDESGMPNNRFLAERTGGTYSTLKVQPAELEDSGVYFCASSRNPTGELFFGEGSRLTVL.

This chain connects TRBV7-9 to TRBJ2-7; the TCRdb D gene call, TRBD1, has no DNA to confirm it. The V gene's germline CDR1 is SEHNR and CDR2 FQNEAQ (reference sequence). The length of the CDR3 is 12 residues. This chain's CDR3 is CASSFDRDRQYF.

The chain combines TRBV29-1 with TRBJ2-3; TCRdb reports TRBD2, a call that lacks DNA to check it against. There are 13 residues in the CDR3. The germline gives CDR1 SQVTM, CDR2 ANQGSEA. CDR3 region: CSVGEGPTDTQYF.

J is TRBJ1-2 and V is TRBV4-2. Germline-derived CDR1 and CDR2 are LGHNA and YNFKEQ. The CDR3 spans 16 residues. The CDR3 loop reads CASSEGPAGTAYGYTF.

This chain uses TRBV24-1 with TRBJ1-2; as DNA is missing, the TRBD1 call by TCRdb cannot be tested. This CDR3 has 14 amino acids. CDR1 and CDR2 (germline): KGHDR, SFDVKD. This CDR3 reads CATSADSFNYGYTF.

The CDR3 spells CSATSPGGVNNSPLHF. V is TRBV20-1 and J is TRBJ1-6. Germline V gene lookup returns CDR1 DFQATT and CDR2 SNEGSKA (reference sequence). The CDR3 is 16 residues long.

The chain joins TRBV5-1 to TRBJ2-7. This CDR3 comprises 14 residues. Looked up from germline, CDR1 is SGHRS and CDR2 is YFSETQ. This chain's CDR3 is CASSSTGASYEQYF.

V and J are TRBV27 and TRBJ1-1. CDR3 length: 14 amino acids. From germline, CDR1 is MNHEY and CDR2 SMNVEV (reference sequence). The CDR3 sequence is CASRLMGTNTEAFF.

J is TRBJ2-1 and V is TRBV7-9; TCRdb outputs TRBD1, but without DNA this stays unchecked. Germline lookup yields CDR1 SEHNR and CDR2 FQNEAQ (reference sequence). There are 16 residues in the CDR3. CDR3 sequence: CASSLLPGQGFPEQFF.

The gene calls are TRBV29-1 and TRBJ2-1; TCRdb proposes TRBD1, but this gene call is untestable without DNA. Germline V CDR1 and CDR2: SQVTM, ANQGSEA. The CDR3 covers 12 residues. CDR3 amino acids: CSVGTNLNEQFF.

V gene TRBV11-3 combines with J gene TRBJ2-1. Germline V gene data show CDR1 as SGHNT and CDR2 as YENEEA. The CDR3 is 12 residues long. CDR3 sequence: CASSLDSDEQFF. Filled out from reference TRBV11-3 and TRBJ2-1, the complete variable domain reads EAGVVQSPRYKIIEKKQPVAFWCNPISGHNTLYWYLQNLGQGPELLIRYENEEAVDDSQLPKDRFSAERLKGVDSTLKIQPAELGDSAVYLCASSLDSDEQFFGPGTRLTVL.

This CDR3 is CAWSGASGYNEQFF. The chain recombines TRBV30 with TRBJ2-1; TCRdb indicates TRBD2, and absent DNA this call remains unverified. CDR3 length: 14 residues. CDR1 and CDR2 (germline): GTSNPN, SVGIG (reference sequence). The whole variable domain, remainder taken from reference TRBV30 and TRBJ2-1, is SQTIHQWPATLVQPVGSPLSLECTVEGTSNPNLYWYRQAAGRGLQLLFYSVGIGQISSEVPQNLSASRPQDRQFILSSKKLLLSDSGFYLCAWSGASGYNEQFFGPGTRLTVL.

V usage is TRBV7-9 and J usage is TRBJ1-2. The CDR3 contains 14 residues. CDR1 and CDR2 from the germline V gene are SEHNR and FQNEAQ (reference sequence). This CDR3 reads CASSSSRLGRGYTF.

V is TRBV7-2 and J is TRBJ1-5; without DNA, the TCRdb call of TRBD1 cannot be checked. CDR1 SGHTA and CDR2 FQGNSA come from the germline V gene. CDR3 size: 15 residues. Here the CDR3 reads CASSLQGAWNQPQHF.

The chain has TRBV7-2 and TRBJ1-4; TCRdb returns TRBD1, unconfirmable since there is no DNA. Germline assignment: CDR1 SGHTA and CDR2 FQGNSA. The CDR3 has 16 amino acids. The CDR3 here is CASSSTPGQGAGKLFF.

The V and J genes are TRBV11-2 and TRBJ1-6. Germline V gene lookup returns CDR1 SGHAT and CDR2 FQNNGV. The CDR3 sequence is 20 residues long. CDR3: CASSLSPAAPGSSYNSPLHF.

V usage is TRBV5-1 and J usage is TRBJ2-3; the TRBD2 assignment by TCRdb is unverifiable without DNA. The germline V gene encodes CDR1 SGHRS and CDR2 YFSETQ. The CDR3 sequence is 17 residues long. CDR3 protein: CASSLGTSGRSTDTQYF.

The CDR3 region is CASSSGTSVDEQFF. The J gene is TRBJ2-1, the V gene TRBV5-1; the D call of TRBD2 rests on TCRdb alone, since no DNA is present to check it. CDR1 SGHRS and CDR2 YFSETQ come from the germline V gene. This CDR3 has 14 residues. Full variable domain (missing parts from reference TRBV5-1 and TRBJ2-1): KAGVTQTPRYLIKTRGQQVTLSCSPISGHRSVSWYQQTPGQGLQFLFEYFSETQRNKGNFPGRFSGRQFSNSRSEMNVSTLELGDSALYLCASSSGTSVDEQFFGPGTRLTVL.

The V gene is TRBV7-2, the J gene TRBJ2-7; TCRdb's assignment of TRBD2 cannot be checked, as there is no DNA. CDR3 size: 16 residues. Germline-derived CDR1 and CDR2 are SGHTA and FQGNSA. CDR3 protein: CASSLVTRTSFYEQYF.

The CDR3 reads CASSSTRGNEQFF. The genes are TRBV27 and TRBJ2-1; with no DNA, the TCRdb D assignment of TRBD1 cannot be verified. Germline assignment: CDR1 MNHEY and CDR2 SMNVEV (reference sequence). CDR3 size: 13 residues.

V is TRBV5-1 and J is TRBJ2-6; with no DNA, the TCRdb D assignment of TRBD1 cannot be verified. CDR3 length equals 16 residues. Germline V gene sequence: CDR1 SGHRS, CDR2 YFSETQ. CDR3 amino acids: CASSLVGGSGANVLTF.

The chain joins TRBV19 to TRBJ2-5; TCRdb names TRBD1, which stays unverified in the absence of DNA. CDR1 is LNHDA, CDR2 SQIVND, per germline (reference sequence). CDR3 length equals 16 residues. The CDR3 sequence: CASSSRQGASGETQYF.

V gene TRBV20-1 combines with J gene TRBJ1-5; TCRdb selects TRBD1, and the lack of DNA leaves this call unchecked. CDR3 length: 12 residues. CDR1 and CDR2 (germline): DFQATT, SNEGSKA (reference sequence). The CDR3 sequence is CSAPVGIQPQHF.

This CDR3 reads CASSLRYPRRVSAQETQYF. The chain joins TRBV5-1 to TRBJ2-5; no DNA is available, so the TRBD1 call from TCRdb remains unchecked. CDR3 length: 19 amino acids. Looked up from germline, CDR1 is SGHRS and CDR2 is YFSETQ.

The CDR3 spells CSARKGSETQYF. The chain combines TRBV20-1 with TRBJ2-5; as DNA is missing, the TRBD1 call by TCRdb cannot be tested. The CDR3 is made up of 12 amino acids. From germline, CDR1 is DFQATT and CDR2 SNEGSKA (reference sequence).

The rearrangement uses TRBV5-1 and TRBJ2-7; there is no DNA to check the TCRdb D call of TRBD1. Germline lookup yields CDR1 SGHRS and CDR2 YFSETQ. The CDR3 covers 13 residues. The CDR3: CASSWGQSYEQYF.